This TCR beta chain was profiled in a study of blood T cell repertoires in COVID-19. Germline V gene lookup returns CDR1 SGHVS and CDR2 FQNEAQ. Between the trimmed V and J ends, which lost 2 bases and 2 bases, there was a span of 9 bases. CDR3 length: 15 residues. Using immunoSEQ multiplex PCR, the repertoire was profiled, and TCRdb retains in-frame clones only, with some absent. This sample has 150,000 to 200,000 clones, with more than 75% found just once. The material sequenced was PBMCs or T cells enriched from blood (not recorded which). This receptor was identified in a human donor with acute COVID-19. The donor label of this sample is uncertain. This sequence joins TRBV7-8 and TRBJ2-2; D unclear. This CDR3 is CASSLSRVNTGELFF. CDR3 DNA: TGTGCCAGCAGCTTATCACGGGTAAACACCGGGGAGCTGTTTTTT.